The T cell receptor (beta chain) described here comes from a study of spatial heterogeneity in lung cancer. TCRdb reanalysed the 5' RACE reads using MiXCR and keeps one entry per CDR3 protein. This listing includes roughly 17 distinct CDR3 sequences. Whole-study results and caveats: In tumors, expanded intratumoral alpha and beta TCR counts tracked mutation counts.

Time point here: sample taken at primary tumor resection. Judged by abundance, this clonotype is hyperexpanded. Its antigen is not known. This clone may be a read error of a much larger clone one base away. This beta chain came through as a stray read in a library set up for alpha chains, and its size says little. The input for sequencing was lung tumor tissue, taken at surgery. The sequence came from a female donor with early-stage non-small cell lung cancer.

CDR3 protein: CAGSSGTGSKGYTF. CDR3 coding DNA: TGTGCCGGCAGTTCCGGGACAGGTTCGAAAGGCTACACCTTC. The V gene is TRBV27, the J gene TRBJ1-2; the match to TRBD1 covers 8 bases. CDR1 is MNHEY and CDR2 is SMNVEV in the germline V gene (reference sequence). This CDR3 spans 14 amino acids.